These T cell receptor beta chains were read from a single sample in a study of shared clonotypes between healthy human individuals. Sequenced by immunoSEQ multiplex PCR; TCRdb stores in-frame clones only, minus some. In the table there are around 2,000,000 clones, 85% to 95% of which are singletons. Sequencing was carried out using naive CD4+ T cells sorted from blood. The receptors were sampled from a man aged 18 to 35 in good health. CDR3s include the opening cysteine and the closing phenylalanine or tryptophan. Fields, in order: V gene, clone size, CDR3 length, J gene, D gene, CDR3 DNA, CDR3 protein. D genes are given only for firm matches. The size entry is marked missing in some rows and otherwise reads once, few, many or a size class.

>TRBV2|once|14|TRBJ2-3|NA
TGTGCCAGCAGGGGGGTTGGTACTACAGATACGCAGTATTTT
CASRGVGTTDTQYF
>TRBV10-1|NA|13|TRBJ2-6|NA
TGCGCCAGCAGTGGGTCTGGGGCCAACGTCCTGACTTTC
CASSGSGANVLTF
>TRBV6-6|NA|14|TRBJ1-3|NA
TGTGCCAGCAGCCCGGGGGGGCAGGGAAACACCATATATTTT
CASSPGGQGNTIYF
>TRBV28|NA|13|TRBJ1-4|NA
TGTGCCACCTCGACGGGCCCCTTGGGGAAACTGTTTTTT
CATSTGPLGKLFF
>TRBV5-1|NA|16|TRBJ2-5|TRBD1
TGCGCCAGCAGCTTCGAGGGGACAGGGGGCTCGGAGACCCAGTACTTC
CASSFEGTGGSETQYF
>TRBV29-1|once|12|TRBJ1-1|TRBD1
TGCAGCGTTGGACAGGGGAACGCTGAAGCTTTCTTT
CSVGQGNAEAFF
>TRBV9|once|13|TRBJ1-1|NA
TGTGCCAGCAGCGTAGTGGACAGCACTGAAGCTTTCTTT
CASSVVDSTEAFF
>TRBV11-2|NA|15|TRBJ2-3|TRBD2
TGTGCCAGCAGCCCGCGGGGGGCGGGGGTTTATACGCAGTATTTT
CASSPRGAGVYTQYF
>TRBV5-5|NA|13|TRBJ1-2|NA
TGTGCCAGCAGCTTCTCAGGGGACTATGGCTACACCTTC
CASSFSGDYGYTF
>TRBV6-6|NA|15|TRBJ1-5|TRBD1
TGTGCCAGCAGTTCCCGGACAGGGAGCAATCAGCCCCAGCATTTT
CASSSRTGSNQPQHF
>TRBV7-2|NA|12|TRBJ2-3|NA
TGTGCCATCCCAAGGGGCCAAGATACGCAGTATTTT
CAIPRGQDTQYF
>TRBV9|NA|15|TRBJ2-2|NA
TGTGCCAGCAGCGTAGACCAGTCGTCGGCCGGGGAGCTGTTTTTT
CASSVDQSSAGELFF
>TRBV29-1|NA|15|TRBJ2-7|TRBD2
TGCAGCGTTGAAGATGTGACTAGCGGGATTGGCGAGCAGTACTTC
CSVEDVTSGIGEQYF
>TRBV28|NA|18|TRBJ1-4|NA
TGTGCCAGCAGTTTTGCATTCGTCGGGACGGATTATAATGAAAAACTGTTTTTT
CASSFAFVGTDYNEKLFF
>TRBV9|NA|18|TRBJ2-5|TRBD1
TGTGCCAGCAGCGCGCGGTCCGGGACAGGGGCTTTCCAAGAGACCCAGTACTTC
CASSARSGTGAFQETQYF
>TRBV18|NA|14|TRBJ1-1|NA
TGTGCCAGCTCACCAGGACAGCCCAACACTGAAGCTTTCTTT
CASSPGQPNTEAFF
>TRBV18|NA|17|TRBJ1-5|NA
TGTGCCAGCTCACCCGCGGGACGGTACCATAGCAATCAGCCCCAGCATTTT
CASSPAGRYHSNQPQHF
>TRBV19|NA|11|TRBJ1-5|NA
TGTGCCAGTAGTACGGGGTGGCCCCAGCATTTT
CASSTGWPQHF
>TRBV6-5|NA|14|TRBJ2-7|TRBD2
TGTGCCAGCAGACAGGCTAGCGGGAGGTCCAAGCAGTACTTC
CASRQASGRSKQYF
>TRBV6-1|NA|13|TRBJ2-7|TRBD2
TGTGCCAGCAGGGAAAGCGGGGGGTACGAGCAGTACTTC
CASRESGGYEQYF